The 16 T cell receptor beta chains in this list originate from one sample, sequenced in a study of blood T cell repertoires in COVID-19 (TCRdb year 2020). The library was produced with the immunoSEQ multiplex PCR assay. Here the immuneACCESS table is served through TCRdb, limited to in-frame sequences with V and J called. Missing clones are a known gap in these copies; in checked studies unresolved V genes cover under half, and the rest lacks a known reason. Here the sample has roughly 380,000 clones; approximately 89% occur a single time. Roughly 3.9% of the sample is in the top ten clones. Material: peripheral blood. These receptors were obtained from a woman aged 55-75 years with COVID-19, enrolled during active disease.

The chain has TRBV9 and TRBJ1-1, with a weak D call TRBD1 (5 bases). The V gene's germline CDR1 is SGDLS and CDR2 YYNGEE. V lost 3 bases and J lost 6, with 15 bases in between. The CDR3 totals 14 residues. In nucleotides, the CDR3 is TGTGCCAGCAGCGATGGGGGGGTCCCGGCTGAAGCTTTCTTT. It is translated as CASSDGGVPAEAFF.

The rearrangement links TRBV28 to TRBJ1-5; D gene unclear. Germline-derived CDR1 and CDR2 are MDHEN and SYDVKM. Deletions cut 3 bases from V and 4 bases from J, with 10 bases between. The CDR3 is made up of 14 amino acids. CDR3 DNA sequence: TGTGCCAGCAGTTTTGGCAGCGAAAATCAGCCCCAGCATTTT. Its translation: CASSFGSENQPQHF.

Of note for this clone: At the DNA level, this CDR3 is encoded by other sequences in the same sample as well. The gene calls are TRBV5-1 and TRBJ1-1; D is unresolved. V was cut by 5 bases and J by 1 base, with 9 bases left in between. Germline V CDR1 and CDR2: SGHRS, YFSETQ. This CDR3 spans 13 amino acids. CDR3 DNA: TGCGCCAGCAGTTCTACAGCGAACACTGAAGCTTTCTTT. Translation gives CASSSTANTEAFF.

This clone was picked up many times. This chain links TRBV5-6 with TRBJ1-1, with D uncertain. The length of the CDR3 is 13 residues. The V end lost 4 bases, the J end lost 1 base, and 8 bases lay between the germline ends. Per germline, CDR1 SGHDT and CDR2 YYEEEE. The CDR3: CASSPVANTEAFF. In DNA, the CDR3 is TGTGCCAGCAGCCCAGTCGCGAACACTGAAGCTTTCTTT.

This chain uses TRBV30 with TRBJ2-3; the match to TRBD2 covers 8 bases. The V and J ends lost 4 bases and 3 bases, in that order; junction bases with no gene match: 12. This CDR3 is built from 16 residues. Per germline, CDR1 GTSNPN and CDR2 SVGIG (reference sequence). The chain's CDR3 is CAWKPGSGGITDTQYF. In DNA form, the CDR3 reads TGTGCCTGGAAGCCGGGGAGCGGGGGAATTACAGATACGCAGTATTTT.

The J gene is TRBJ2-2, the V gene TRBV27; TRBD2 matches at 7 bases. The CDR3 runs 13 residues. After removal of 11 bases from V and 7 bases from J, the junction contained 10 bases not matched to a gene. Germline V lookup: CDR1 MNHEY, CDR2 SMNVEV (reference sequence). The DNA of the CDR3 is TGTGCCTCCAGATGGGGGGGAGACGGGGAGCTGTTTTTT. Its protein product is CASRWGGDGELFF.

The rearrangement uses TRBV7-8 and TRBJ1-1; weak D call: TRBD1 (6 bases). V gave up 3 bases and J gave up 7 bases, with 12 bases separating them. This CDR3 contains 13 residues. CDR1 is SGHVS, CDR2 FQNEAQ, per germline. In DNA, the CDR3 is TGTGCCAGCAGCTTTCGGGACACGTTTGAAGCTTTCTTT. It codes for CASSFRDTFEAFF.

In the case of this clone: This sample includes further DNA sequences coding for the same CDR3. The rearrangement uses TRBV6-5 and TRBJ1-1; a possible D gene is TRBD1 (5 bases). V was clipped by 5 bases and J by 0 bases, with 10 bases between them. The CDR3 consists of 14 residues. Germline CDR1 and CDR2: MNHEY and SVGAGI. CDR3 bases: TGTGCCAGCAGTCTCCGGGGGGTGAACACTGAAGCTTTCTTT. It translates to CASSLRGVNTEAFF.

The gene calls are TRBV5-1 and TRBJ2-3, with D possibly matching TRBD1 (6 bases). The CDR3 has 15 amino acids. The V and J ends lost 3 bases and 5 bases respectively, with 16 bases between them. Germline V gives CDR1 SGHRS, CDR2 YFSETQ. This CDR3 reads CASSSGTRQGDTQYF. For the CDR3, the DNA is TGCGCCAGCAGCTCGGGGACAAGGCAAGGAGATACGCAGTATTTT.

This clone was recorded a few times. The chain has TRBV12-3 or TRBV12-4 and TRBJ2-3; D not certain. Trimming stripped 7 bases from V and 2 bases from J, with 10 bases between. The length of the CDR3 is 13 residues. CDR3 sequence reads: CASNQVYTDTQYF. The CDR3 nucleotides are TGTGCCAGCAACCAGGTCTACACAGATACGCAGTATTTT.

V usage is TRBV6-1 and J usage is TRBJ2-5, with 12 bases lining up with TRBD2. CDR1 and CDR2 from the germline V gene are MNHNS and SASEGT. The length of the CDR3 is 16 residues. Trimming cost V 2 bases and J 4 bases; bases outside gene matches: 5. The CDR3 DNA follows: TGTGCCAGCAGTGAACGAAGACTAGCGGGGGTAGAGACCCAGTACTTC. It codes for CASSERRLAGVETQYF.

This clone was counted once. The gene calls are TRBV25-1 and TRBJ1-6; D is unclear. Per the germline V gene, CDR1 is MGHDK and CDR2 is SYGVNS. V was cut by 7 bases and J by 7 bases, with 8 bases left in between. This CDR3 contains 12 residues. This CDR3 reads CASKGGNSPLHF. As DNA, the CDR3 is TGTGCCAGCAAGGGCGGGAATTCACCCCTCCACTTT.

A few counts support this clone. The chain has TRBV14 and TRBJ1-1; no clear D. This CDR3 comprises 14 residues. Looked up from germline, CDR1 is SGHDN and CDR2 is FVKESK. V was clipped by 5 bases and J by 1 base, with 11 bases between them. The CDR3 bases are TGTGCCAGCAGCACCCGGACTAAGAACACTGAAGCTTTCTTT. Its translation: CASSTRTKNTEAFF.

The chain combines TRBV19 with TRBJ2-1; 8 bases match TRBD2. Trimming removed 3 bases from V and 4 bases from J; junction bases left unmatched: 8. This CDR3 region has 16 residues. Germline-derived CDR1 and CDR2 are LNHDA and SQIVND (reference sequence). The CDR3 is CASSIQAGAPYNEQFF. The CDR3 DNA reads TGTGCCAGTAGTATCCAAGCGGGGGCACCGTACAATGAGCAGTTCTTC.

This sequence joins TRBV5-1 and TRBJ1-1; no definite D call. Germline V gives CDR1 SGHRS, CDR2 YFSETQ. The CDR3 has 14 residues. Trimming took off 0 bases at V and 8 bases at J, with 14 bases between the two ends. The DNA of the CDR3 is TGCGCCAGCAGCTTGGCCGCGCGAATCAAAGAAGCTTTCTTT. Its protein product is CASSLAARIKEAFF. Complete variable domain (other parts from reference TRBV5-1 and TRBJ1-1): KAGVTQTPRYLIKTRGQQVTLSCSPISGHRSVSWYQQTPGQGLQFLFEYFSETQRNKGNFPGRFSGRQFSNSRSEMNVSTLELGDSALYLCASSLAARIKEAFFGQGTRLTVV.

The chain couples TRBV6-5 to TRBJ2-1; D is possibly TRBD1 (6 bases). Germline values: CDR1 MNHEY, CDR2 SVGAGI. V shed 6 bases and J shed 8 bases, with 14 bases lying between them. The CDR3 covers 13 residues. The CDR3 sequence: CASRGALRDEQFF. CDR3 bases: TGTGCCAGCAGGGGGGCCCTTAGGGATGAGCAGTTCTTC.